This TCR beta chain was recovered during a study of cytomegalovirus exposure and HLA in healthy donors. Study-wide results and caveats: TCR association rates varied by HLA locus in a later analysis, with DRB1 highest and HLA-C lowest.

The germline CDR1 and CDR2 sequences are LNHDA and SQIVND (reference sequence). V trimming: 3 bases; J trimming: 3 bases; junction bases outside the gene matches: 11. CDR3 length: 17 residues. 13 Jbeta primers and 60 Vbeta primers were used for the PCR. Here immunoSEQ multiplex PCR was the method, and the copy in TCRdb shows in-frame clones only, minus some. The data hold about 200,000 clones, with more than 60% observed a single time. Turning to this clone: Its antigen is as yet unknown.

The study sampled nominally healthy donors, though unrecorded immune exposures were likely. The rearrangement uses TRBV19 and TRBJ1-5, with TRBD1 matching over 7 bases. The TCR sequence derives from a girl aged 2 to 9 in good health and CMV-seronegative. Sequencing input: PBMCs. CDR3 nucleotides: TGTGCCAGTAGTATGATACTAAAGGGACAGTACAATCAGCCCCAGCATTTT. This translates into CASSMILKGQYNQPQHF.